A selection of T cell receptor beta chains follows, all from one sample in a study of technical replicates of blood from a few donors. The method was immunoSEQ multiplex PCR; TCRdb's version includes in-frame clones alone and lacks a portion of them. The data contain more than 75,000 clones, approximately 94% of them singletons. The sequencing input was T cells isolated from PBMCs. These receptors were collected from a human donor in good health. Both conserved end residues are part of each CDR3.

len,v_gene,j_gene,CDR3aa
16,TRBV27,TRBJ2-3,CASSLYSRGLTDTQYF
16,TRBV5-6,TRBJ1-3,CASSIKTGYSGNTIYF
16,TRBV15,TRBJ2-1,CATSRDGGSSYNEQFF
15,TRBV27,TRBJ2-7,CASSRGTSHGREQYF
13,TRBV5-1,TRBJ2-7,CASSLQYPYEQYF
11,TRBV7-9,TRBJ1-2,CAGVTGVGYTF
12,TRBV6-6,TRBJ1-2,CASSGSFYGYTF
13,TRBV4-1,TRBJ2-7,CASSLAGVSEQYF
16,TRBV27,TRBJ2-1,CASSPSTTGLYNEQFF
14,TRBV2,TRBJ1-1,CASSEEVTYTEAFF
16,TRBV5-6,TRBJ1-2,CASSPSRQPTNYGYTF
13,TRBV2,TRBJ1-1,CATLGRGDTEAFF
15,TRBV6-1,TRBJ2-1,CASSGPGLAAIEQFF
14,TRBV5-4,TRBJ2-3,CASSSREEADTQYF
14,TRBV28,TRBJ1-1,CASSLDRGSTEAFF
15,TRBV27,TRBJ1-5,CASSTDRGGSQPQHF
14,TRBV14,TRBJ2-7,CASSLDILASEQYF
15,TRBV7-2,TRBJ2-5,CASSPGRGRVETQYF
16,TRBV11-3,TRBJ2-5,CASSFLAGTVEETQYF
15,TRBV6-6,TRBJ2-1,CASSLGTLRNNEQFF
15,TRBV9,TRBJ2-5,CASSVSRTGEETQYF
15,TRBV5-6,TRBJ2-7,CASSLALASSREQYF
16,TRBV18,TRBJ1-1,CASSPGTGDMNTEAFF
14,TRBV29-1,TRBJ2-3,CSVGRGDSSDTQYF
16,TRBV5-4,TRBJ2-2,CASSLGLAVNTGELFF
19,TRBV18,TRBJ1-5,CASSPSSGTETPISGPQHF
12,TRBV7-3,TRBJ2-7,CASSSDRGEQYF
18,TRBV4-1,TRBJ2-7,CASSQEKKSSGRWGEQYF
16,TRBV7-9,TRBJ2-1,CASSHGPGSEDNEQFF
13,TRBV15,TRBJ2-7,CATLVGGSSEQYF
15,TRBV19,TRBJ2-5,CASSPGLAGRETQYF
14,TRBV30,TRBJ1-1,CACIAGAVNTEAFF
16,TRBV7-9,TRBJ1-4,CASSLTTGTVNEKLFF
21,TRBV5-1,TRBJ2-7,CASSFPGGGAGGPGVFYEQYF
12,TRBV28,TRBJ2-7,CASSLVAREQYF
11,TRBV30,TRBJ2-7,CAWRAQGGQYF
18,TRBV12-2,TRBJ1-3,CASRAQSGTAYSGNTIYF